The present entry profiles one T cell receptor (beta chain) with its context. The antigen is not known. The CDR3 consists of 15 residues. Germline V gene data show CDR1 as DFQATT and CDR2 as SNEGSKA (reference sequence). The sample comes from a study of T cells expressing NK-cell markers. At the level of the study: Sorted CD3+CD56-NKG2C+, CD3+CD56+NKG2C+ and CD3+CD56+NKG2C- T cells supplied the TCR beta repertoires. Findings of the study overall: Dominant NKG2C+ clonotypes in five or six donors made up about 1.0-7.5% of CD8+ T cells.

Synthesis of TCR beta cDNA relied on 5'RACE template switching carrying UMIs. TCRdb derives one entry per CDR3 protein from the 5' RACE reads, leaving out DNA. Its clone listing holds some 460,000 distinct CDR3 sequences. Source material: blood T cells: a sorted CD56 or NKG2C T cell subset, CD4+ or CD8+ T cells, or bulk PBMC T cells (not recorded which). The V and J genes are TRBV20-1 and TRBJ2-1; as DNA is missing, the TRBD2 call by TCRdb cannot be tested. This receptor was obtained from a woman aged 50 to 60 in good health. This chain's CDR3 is CSASPGTSGREGEFF.